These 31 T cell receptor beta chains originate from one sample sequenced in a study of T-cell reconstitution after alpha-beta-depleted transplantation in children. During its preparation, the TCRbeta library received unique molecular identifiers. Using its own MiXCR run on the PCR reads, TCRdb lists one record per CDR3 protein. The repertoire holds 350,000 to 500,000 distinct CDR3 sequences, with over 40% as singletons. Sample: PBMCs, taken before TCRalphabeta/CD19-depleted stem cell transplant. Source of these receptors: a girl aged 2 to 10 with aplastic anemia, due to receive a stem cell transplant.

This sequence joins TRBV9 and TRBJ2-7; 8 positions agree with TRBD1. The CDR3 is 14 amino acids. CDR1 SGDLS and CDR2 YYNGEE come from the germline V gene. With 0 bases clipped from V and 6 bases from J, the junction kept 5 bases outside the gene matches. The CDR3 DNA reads TGTGCCAGCAGCGTAGGCGATGGGACAGGCGAGCAGTACTTC. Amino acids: CASSVGDGTGEQYF.

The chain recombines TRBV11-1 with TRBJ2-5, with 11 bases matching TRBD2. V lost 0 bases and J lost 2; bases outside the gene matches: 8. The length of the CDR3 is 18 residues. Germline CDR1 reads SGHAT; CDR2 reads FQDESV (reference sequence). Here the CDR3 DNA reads TGTGCCAGCAGCTTAGCCCTAGGACTAGCGGGTTTTCAAGAGACCCAGTACTTC. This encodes CASSLALGLAGFQETQYF.

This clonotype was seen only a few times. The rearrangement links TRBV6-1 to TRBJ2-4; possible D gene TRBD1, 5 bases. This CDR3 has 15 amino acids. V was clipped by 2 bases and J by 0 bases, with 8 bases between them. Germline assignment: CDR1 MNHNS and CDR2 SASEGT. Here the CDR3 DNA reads TGTGCCAGCAGTGAACCAGGGCCAGCCAAAAACATTCAGTACTTC. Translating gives CASSEPGPAKNIQYF.

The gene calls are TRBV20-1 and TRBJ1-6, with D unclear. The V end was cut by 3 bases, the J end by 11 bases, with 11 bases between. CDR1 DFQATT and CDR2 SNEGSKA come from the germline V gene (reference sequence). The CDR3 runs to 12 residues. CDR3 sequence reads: CSARVGGTPLHF. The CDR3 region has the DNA TGCAGTGCTAGGGTGGGTGGGACACCCCTCCACTTT.

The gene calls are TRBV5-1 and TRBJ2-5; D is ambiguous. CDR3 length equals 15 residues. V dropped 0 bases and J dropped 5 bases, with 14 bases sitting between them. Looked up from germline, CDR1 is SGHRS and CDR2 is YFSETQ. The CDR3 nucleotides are TGCGCCAGCAGCTTGGGTACACAGAGCCAGGAGACCCAGTACTTC. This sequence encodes CASSLGTQSQETQYF.

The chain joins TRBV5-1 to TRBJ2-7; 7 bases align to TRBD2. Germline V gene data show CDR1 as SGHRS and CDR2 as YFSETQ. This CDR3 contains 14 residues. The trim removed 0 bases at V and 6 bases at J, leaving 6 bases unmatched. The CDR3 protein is CASSLERGGSEQYF. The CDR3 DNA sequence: TGCGCCAGCAGCTTGGAGCGGGGAGGCTCCGAGCAGTACTTC.

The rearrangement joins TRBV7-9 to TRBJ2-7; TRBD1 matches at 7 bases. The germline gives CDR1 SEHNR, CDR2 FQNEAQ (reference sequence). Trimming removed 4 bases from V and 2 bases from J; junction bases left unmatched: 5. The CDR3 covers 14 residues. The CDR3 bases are TGTGCCAGCAGCTCCCGGGACAGCCCCTACGAGCAGTACTTC. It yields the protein CASSSRDSPYEQYF.

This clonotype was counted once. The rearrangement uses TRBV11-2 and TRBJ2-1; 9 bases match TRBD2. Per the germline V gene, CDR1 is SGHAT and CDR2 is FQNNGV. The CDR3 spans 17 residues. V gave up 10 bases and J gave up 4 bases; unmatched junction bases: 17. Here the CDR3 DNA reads TGTGCCACCAGGCGTCCGTTCAGCGGGGGGTTATACAATGAGCAGTTCTTC. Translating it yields CATRRPFSGGLYNEQFF. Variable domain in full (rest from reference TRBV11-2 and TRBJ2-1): EAGVAQSPRYKIIEKRQSVAFWCNPISGHATLYWYQQILGQGPKLLIQFQNNGVVDDSQLPKDRFSAERLKGVDSTLKIQPAKLEDSAVYLCATRRPFSGGLYNEQFFGPGTRLTVL.

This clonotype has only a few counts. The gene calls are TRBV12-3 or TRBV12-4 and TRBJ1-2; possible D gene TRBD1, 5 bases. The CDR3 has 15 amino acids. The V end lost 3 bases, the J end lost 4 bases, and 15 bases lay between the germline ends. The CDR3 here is CASSFPLGGTYGYTF. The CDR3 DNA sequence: TGTGCCAGCAGTTTCCCCTTGGGGGGTACCTATGGCTACACCTTC.

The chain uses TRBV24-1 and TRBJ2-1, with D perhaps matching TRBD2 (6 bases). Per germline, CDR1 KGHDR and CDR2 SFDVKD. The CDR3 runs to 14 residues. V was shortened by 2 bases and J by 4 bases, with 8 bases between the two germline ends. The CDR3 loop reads CATSDSRGYNEQFF. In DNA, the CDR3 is TGTGCCACCAGTGATTCCCGGGGGTACAATGAGCAGTTCTTC.

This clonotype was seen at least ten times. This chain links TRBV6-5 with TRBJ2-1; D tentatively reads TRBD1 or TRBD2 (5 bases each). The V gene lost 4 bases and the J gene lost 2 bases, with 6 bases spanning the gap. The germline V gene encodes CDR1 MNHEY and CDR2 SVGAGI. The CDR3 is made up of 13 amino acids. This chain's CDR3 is CASSLGPYNEQFF. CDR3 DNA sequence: TGTGCCAGCAGTTTGGGACCCTACAATGAGCAGTTCTTC.

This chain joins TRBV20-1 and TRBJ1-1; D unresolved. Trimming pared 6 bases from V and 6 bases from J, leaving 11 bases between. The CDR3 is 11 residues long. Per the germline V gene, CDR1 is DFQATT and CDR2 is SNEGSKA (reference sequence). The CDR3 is CSAKGWPEAFF. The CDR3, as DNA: TGCAGTGCCAAAGGGTGGCCTGAAGCTTTCTTT.

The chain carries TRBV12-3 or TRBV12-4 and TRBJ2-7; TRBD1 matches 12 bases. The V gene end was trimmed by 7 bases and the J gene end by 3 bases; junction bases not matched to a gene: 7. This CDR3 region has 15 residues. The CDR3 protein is CASMRDRGRVYEQYF. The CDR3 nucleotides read TGTGCCAGCATGAGGGACAGGGGGCGCGTCTACGAGCAGTACTTC.

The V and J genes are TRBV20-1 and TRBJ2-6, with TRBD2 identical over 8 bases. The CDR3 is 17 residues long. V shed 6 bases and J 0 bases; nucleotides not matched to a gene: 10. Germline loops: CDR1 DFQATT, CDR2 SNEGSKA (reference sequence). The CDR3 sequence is CSAPGRGRGSGANVLTF. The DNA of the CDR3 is TGCAGTGCGCCCGGGAGGGGACGAGGCTCTGGGGCCAACGTCCTGACTTTC.

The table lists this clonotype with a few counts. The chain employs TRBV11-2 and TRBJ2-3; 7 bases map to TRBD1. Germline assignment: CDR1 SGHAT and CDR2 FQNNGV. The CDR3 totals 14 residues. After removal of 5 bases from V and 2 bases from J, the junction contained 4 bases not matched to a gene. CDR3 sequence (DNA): TGTGCCAGCAGCACGGGACAGATCACAGATACGCAGTATTTT. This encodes CASSTGQITDTQYF.

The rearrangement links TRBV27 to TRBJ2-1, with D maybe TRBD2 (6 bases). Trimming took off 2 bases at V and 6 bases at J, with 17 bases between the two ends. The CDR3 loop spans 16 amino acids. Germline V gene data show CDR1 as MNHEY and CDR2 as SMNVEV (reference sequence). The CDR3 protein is CASSLGTPRFGNEQFF. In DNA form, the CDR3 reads TGTGCCAGCAGTTTAGGGACTCCCCGGTTCGGCAATGAGCAGTTCTTC.

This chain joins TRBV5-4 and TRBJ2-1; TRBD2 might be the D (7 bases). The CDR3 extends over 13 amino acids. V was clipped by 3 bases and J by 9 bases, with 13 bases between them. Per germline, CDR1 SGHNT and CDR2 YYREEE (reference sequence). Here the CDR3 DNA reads TGTGCCAGCAGCTCCCGGGGGGCCGTTGAGCAGTTCTTC. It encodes CASSSRGAVEQFF.

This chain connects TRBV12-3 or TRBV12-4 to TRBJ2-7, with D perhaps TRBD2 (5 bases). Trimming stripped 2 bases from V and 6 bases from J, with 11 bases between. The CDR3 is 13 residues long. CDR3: CASSLIGESEQYF. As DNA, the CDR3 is TGTGCCAGCAGTTTAATCGGGGAGAGCGAGCAGTACTTC.

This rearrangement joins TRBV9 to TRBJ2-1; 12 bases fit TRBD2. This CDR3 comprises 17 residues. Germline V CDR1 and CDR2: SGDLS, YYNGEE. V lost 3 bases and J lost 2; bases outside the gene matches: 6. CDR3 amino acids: CASSGASGGAPYNEQFF. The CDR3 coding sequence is TGTGCCAGCAGCGGGGCTAGCGGGGGGGCCCCCTACAATGAGCAGTTCTTC.

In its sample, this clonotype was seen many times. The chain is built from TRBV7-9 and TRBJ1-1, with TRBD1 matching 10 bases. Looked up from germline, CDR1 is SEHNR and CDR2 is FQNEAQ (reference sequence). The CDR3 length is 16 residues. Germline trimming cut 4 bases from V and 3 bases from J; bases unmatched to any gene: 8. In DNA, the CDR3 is TGTGCCAGCAGCTCACTTTCCGGGACAGGGGACACTGAAGCTTTCTTT. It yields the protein CASSSLSGTGDTEAFF.

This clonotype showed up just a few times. This CDR3 is CASSQDGARPGEQYF. Here the CDR3 DNA reads TGTGCCAGCAGCCAAGATGGTGCGAGGCCGGGGGAGCAGTACTTC. The V and J genes are TRBV4-2 and TRBJ2-7, with D maybe TRBD2 (5 bases). CDR3 length: 15 amino acids. Per the germline V gene, CDR1 is LGHNA and CDR2 is YNFKEQ. Trimming left V 0 bases short and J 7 bases short, with 16 bases between.

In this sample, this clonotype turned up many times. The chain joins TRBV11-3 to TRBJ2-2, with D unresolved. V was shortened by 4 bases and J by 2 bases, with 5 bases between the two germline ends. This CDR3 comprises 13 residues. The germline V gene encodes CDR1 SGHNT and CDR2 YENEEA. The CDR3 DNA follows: TGTGCCAGCAGCTCCATTAACACCGGGGAGCTGTTTTTT. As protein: CASSSINTGELFF.

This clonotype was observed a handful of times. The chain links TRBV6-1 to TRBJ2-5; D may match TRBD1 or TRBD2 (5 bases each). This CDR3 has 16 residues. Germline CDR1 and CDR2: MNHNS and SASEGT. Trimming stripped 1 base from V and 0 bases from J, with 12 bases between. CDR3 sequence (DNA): TGTGCCAGCAGTGAAGAGACGGGACCGTACCAAGAGACCCAGTACTTC. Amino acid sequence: CASSEETGPYQETQYF.

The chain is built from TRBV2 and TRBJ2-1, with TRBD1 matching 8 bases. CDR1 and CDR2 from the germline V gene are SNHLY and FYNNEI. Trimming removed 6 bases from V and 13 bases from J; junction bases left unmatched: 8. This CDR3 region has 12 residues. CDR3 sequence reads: CASSVYRGVQFF. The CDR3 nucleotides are TGTGCCAGCAGCGTGTACAGGGGGGTACAGTTCTTC.

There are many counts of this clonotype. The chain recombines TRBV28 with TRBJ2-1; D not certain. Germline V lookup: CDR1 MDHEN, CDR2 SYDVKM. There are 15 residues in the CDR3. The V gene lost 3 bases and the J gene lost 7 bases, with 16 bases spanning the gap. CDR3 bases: TGTGCCAGCAGTTTTGTTCTAAGCGTCTCTAATGAGCAGTTCTTC. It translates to CASSFVLSVSNEQFF.

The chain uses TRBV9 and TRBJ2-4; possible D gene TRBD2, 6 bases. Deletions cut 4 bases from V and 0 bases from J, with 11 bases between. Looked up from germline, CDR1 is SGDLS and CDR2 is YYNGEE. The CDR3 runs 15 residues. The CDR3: CASSLIAVAKNIQYF. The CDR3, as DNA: TGTGCCAGCAGCTTGATAGCGGTAGCCAAAAACATTCAGTACTTC.

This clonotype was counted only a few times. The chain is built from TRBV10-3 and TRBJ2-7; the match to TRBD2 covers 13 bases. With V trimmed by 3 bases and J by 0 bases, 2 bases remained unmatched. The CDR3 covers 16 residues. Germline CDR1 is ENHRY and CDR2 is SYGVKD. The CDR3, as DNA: TGTGCCATCAGTGACCGGACTAGCGGGAGCTCCTACGAGCAGTACTTC. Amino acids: CAISDRTSGSSYEQYF.

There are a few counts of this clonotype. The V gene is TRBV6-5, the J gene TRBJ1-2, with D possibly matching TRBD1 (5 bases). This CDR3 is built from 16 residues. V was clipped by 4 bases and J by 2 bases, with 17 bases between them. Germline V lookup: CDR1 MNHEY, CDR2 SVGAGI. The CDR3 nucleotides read TGTGCCAGCAGTTTTTTACCAGGGAACGCGAACTATGGCTACACCTTC. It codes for CASSFLPGNANYGYTF.

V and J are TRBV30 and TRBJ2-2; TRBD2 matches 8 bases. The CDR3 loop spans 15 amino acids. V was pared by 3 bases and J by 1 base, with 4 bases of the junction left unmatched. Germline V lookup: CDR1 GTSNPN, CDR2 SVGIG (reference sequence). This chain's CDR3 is CAWRRGAVNTGELFF. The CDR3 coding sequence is TGTGCCTGGAGGCGGGGGGCGGTGAACACCGGGGAGCTGTTTTTT.

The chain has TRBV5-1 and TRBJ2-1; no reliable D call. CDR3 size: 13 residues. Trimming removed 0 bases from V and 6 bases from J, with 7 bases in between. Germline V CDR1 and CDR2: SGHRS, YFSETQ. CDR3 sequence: CASSLAPINEQFF. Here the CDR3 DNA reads TGCGCCAGCAGCTTGGCGCCCATCAATGAGCAGTTCTTC.

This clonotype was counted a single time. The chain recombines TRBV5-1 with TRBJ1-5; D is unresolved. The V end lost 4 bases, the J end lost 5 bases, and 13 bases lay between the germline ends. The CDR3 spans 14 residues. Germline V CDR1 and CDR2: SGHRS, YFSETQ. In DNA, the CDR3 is TGCGCCAGCAGCCGGGATTTTGGGGATCAGCCCCAGCATTTT. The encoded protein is CASSRDFGDQPQHF.